This T cell receptor (beta chain) was captured in a study of blood T cell repertoires in COVID-19. For the study at large: The United States, Italy and Spain provided the acute and convalescent COVID-19 samples.

Study processing details: Using reference gene primer amplification, nucleated cell counts were estimated. Data came from immunoSEQ multiplex PCR; TCRdb stores just in-frame clones and leaves some out. Clone size and the V and J calls come from that table; the DNA yielded D and trimming. The sample holds 320,000 or so clones, under 90% seen once. Germline-derived CDR1 and CDR2 are SEHNR and FQNEAQ (reference sequence). CDR3 length equals 14 residues. Trimming pared 3 bases from V and 0 bases from J, leaving 5 bases between. Everyone who took part was roughly 18 to 89 years old, and they came from 20 to 25 US areas. Cohort 3 donors counted as recovered after two negative PCRs, clearance, or resolved symptoms.

The sequencing sample was made of PBMCs or T cells enriched from blood (not recorded which). The chain links TRBV7-9 to TRBJ2-2; D call uncertain. This sequence was found in a man aged 60 to 69 who had recovered from COVID-19. The CDR3 region has the DNA TGTGCCAGCAGCTTGGGCTCGAACACCGGGGAGCTGTTTTTT. Its translation: CASSLGSNTGELFF.